By sample share, the clone carrying this TCR beta chain is medium-sized. Its antigen is unknown. This entry is derived from a study of prognosis after radiotherapy for stage I lung cancer. About the research overall: None of the patients had concurrent treatment alongside stereotactic body radiotherapy.

The V end was cut by 6 bases, the J end by 1 base, with 1 base between. Per germline, CDR1 LNHDA and CDR2 SQIVND (reference sequence). This CDR3 comprises 11 residues. Study-wide results and limits: After stereotactic body radiation therapy, unique TCR clone counts dropped from a median of around 10,000 to 6,500.

Genomic DNA was subjected to two-round multiplex PCR for amplification of TCR beta CDR3. Used in first-round PCR were primers specific to each TRBV and TRBJ gene. Each CDR3 protein is one row after TCRdb ran MiXCR on the multiplex PCR reads. This repertoire shows tens of thousands of distinct CDR3 sequences, about 37% found once; its top ten account for 9.2%. Material: PBMCs, obtained before or after stereotactic body radiation therapy (not recorded which). The receptor was derived from a donor over 45 with non-small cell lung cancer. The genes are TRBV19 and TRBJ1-3; D remains unclear. The CDR3 DNA is TGTGCCAGTAGATCTGGAAACACCATATATTTT. This gives the protein CASRSGNTIYF.